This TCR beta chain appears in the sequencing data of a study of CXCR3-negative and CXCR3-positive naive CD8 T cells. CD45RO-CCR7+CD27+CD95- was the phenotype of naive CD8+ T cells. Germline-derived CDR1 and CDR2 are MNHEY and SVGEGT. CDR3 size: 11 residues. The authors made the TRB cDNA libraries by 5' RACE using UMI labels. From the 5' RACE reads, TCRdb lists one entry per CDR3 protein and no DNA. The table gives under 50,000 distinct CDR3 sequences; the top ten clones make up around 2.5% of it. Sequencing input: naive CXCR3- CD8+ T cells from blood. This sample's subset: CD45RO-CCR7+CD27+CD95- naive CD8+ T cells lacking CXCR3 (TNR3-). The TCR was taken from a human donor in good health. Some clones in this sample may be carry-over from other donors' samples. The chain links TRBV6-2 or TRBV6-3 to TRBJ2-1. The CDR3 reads CASRTYNEQFF.